The 7 T cell receptor beta chains presented below share a single source sample, sequenced in a study of prognosis after radiotherapy for stage I lung cancer. Amplification of TCR beta CDR3 from genomic DNA used two-round multiplex PCR. Individual primers that were specific to each TRBV and TRBJ gene served in first-round PCR. Each CDR3 protein gets one entry after TCRdb re-called the multiplex PCR reads with MiXCR. Here the sample spans over 14,000 distinct CDR3 sequences, approximately 60% being singletons. Sample: PBMCs, taken before or after stereotactic body radiation therapy (not recorded which). Receptors were obtained from a donor at least 50 years old with non-small cell lung cancer.

By sample fraction, this clonotype is medium-sized. The V call is TRBV9, the J call TRBJ2-7; TRBD2 matches 15 bases. Trimming cost V 0 bases and J 6 bases; bases outside gene matches: 7. The CDR3 sequence is 17 residues long. Germline CDR1 SGDLS, CDR2 YYNGEE. The CDR3 here is CASSVGSGLAGGIEQYF. In DNA form, the CDR3 reads TGTGCCAGCAGCGTAGGATCGGGACTAGCGGGGGGTATCGAGCAGTACTTC.

This clonotype is termed medium-sized. V gene TRBV11-3 combines with J gene TRBJ2-1; D uncertain. V was cut by 5 bases and J by 2 bases, with 4 bases left in between. Germline assignment: CDR1 SGHNT and CDR2 YENEEA. The CDR3 spans 12 residues. In DNA form, the CDR3 reads TGTGCCAGCAGCCTAGCCTACAATGAGCAGTTCTTC. Its protein product is CASSLAYNEQFF.

Remarks on this clonotype: This may come from a read error, since a much larger clone is one base off. The chain links TRBV28 to TRBJ2-2, with 7 bases fitting TRBD2. This CDR3 has 17 amino acids. From germline, CDR1 is MDHEN and CDR2 SYDVKM. CDR3 loop: CASSLTSAGRHTWELFF. DNA of the CDR3: TGTGCCAGCAGTTTAACCTCCGCCGGGAGGCACACCTGGGAGCTGTTTTTT.

As concerns this clonotype: Since a far larger clone is one base different, this is likely a read error. The chain joins TRBV6-6 to TRBJ1-6; 12 bases map to TRBD1. The CDR3 runs 14 residues. Germline V gene sequence: CDR1 MNHNY, CDR2 SVGAGI (reference sequence). The CDR3 DNA follows: TGTACCAGCCAGGGGACAGGGGGCGTTTCACCCCTCCACTTT. It is translated as CTSQGTGGVSPLHF.

The chain uses TRBV19 and TRBJ2-7, with a possible D match to TRBD1 (6 bases). V lost 1 base to trimming and J lost 2 bases, with 12 bases between them. Looked up from germline, CDR1 is LNHDA and CDR2 is SQIVND (reference sequence). The CDR3 covers 15 residues. CDR3 coding DNA: TGTGCCAGTAGTATAGGGGCAGGGGTGCCCTACGAGCAGTACTTC. It encodes CASSIGAGVPYEQYF.

With regard to this clonotype: One base separates it from a far larger clone, so it is likely a read error. The chain employs TRBV11-1 and TRBJ2-3, with a tentative D call TRBD1 (5 bases). The germline V gene has CDR1 SGHAT and CDR2 FQDESV (reference sequence). The CDR3 is 15 residues long. CDR3 sequence: CASSLALGARDTHYF. Here the CDR3 DNA reads TGTGCCAGCAGCTTGGCCCTAGGGGCGCGAGATACGCATTATTTT.

The table lists this clonotype with many counts. V and J are TRBV5-1 and TRBJ1-1; D is perhaps TRBD1 (6 bases). Germline CDR1 is SGHRS and CDR2 is YFSETQ. The ends were cut back, 4 bases at V and 8 bases at J, with 15 bases in the middle. This CDR3 is built from 13 residues. For the CDR3, the DNA is TGCGCCAGCAGCCCGACAGGTAATTACGAAGCTTTCTTT. It translates to CASSPTGNYEAFF.